These 20 T cell receptor beta chains were all obtained from the same sample, sequenced in a study of blood T cells in healthy people across ages (dated by TCRdb to the mid-2010s). Receptor amplification or capture employed 5' RACE. Sequencer: Illumina HiSeq 2500. A second roughly 7 to 11 cycle PCR used a sample-barcoded 5' primer and a J-beta primer mix. TCRdb redid the processing of the public reads, applying fastp at Q25 and MiXCR, and retained in-frame beta chains. Rows matching on CDR3 protein sequence are summarized as one entry with the most common DNA and genes. Across this sample there are roughly 700,000 distinct CDR3 sequences, with roughly 25% seen only once. More than 8% of the sample lies in the top ten. These records were also assigned to another study, of T cells of mothers and their children.

Sequenced: blood. These receptors originate from a boy aged 5-17 years in good health.

The J gene is TRBJ2-3, the V gene TRBV7-2; TRBD1 might be the D (5 bases). The germline V and J ends were trimmed by 0 bases and 2 bases, with 12 bases remaining between them. Germline CDR1 and CDR2: SGHTA and FQGNSA. The CDR3 spans 16 residues. The CDR3 coding sequence is TGTGCCAGCAGCTTAGCTGCAGGGCAAACCACAGATACGCAGTATTTT. Amino acids: CASSLAAGQTTDTQYF.

This rearrangement joins TRBV4-2 to TRBJ2-2; D unclear. This CDR3 has 15 residues. V was clipped by 1 base and J by 5 bases, with 11 bases between them. Germline assignment: CDR1 LGHNA and CDR2 YNFKEQ. The CDR3 protein is CASSQVGVGTGELFF. The CDR3 DNA reads TGTGCCAGCAGCCAAGTGGGTGTAGGGACCGGGGAGCTGTTTTTT.

The V call is TRBV3-1, the J call TRBJ2-1; 7 bases map to TRBD2. J lost 3 bases, V lost 3 bases, and 5 bases had no gene match. Germline CDR1 LGHDT, CDR2 YNNKEL (reference sequence). This CDR3 is built from 15 residues. The CDR3 sequence is CASSHSGTNYNEQFF. The CDR3 DNA follows: TGTGCCAGCAGCCACTCCGGGACTAACTACAATGAGCAGTTCTTC.

This clonotype was observed a few times. The gene calls are TRBV12-3 or TRBV12-4 and TRBJ2-2; D is undetermined. The CDR3 is 14 residues long. The V end was cut by 6 bases, the J end by 7 bases, with 15 bases between. The CDR3 DNA is TGTGCCAGCAGCCCTGGGCCGTCGGGCGGGGAGCTGTTTTTT. Translated: CASSPGPSGGELFF.

J is TRBJ2-1 and V is TRBV29-1, with TRBD2 identical over 8 bases. The CDR3 length is 14 residues. Germline V gene data show CDR1 as SQVTM and CDR2 as ANQGSEA. This CDR3 reads CSSILAVPYNEQFF. CDR3 in DNA: TGCAGTTCGATACTAGCGGTACCCTACAATGAGCAGTTCTTC.

The chain employs TRBV15 and TRBJ1-1; D perhaps matches TRBD1 (5 bases). CDR1 is LNHNV, CDR2 YYDKDF, per germline (reference sequence). This CDR3 has 20 amino acids. Trimming took off 2 bases at V and 0 bases at J, with 25 bases between the two ends. The CDR3 loop reads CATSRTPGQPRTSMNTEAFF. CDR3 nucleotide sequence: TGTGCCACCAGCAGAACCCCGGGTCAACCAAGGACATCTATGAACACTGAAGCTTTCTTT.

The rearrangement joins TRBV7-6 to TRBJ2-1, with 8 bases that match TRBD1. The end of the DNA fits TRBJ2-7 better, so the J call may be wrong. This CDR3 has 14 residues. Germline values: CDR1 SGHVS, CDR2 FNYEAQ. This CDR3 is CASSSTRTGFEQYF. CDR3 DNA sequence: TGTGCCAGCAGCTCCACGAGGACAGGGTTCGAGCAGTACTTC.

This chain joins TRBV19 and TRBJ1-2, with 11 bases aligning to TRBD1. Germline values: CDR1 LNHDA, CDR2 SQIVND (reference sequence). J was trimmed by 8 bases and V by 6 bases; bases with no gene match: 5. The CDR3 is made up of 13 amino acids. DNA of the CDR3: TGTGCCAGTAGCGGACAGGGGGCACGAGGCTACACCTTC. Translated: CASSGQGARGYTF.

This clonotype has only a few counts. The rearrangement links TRBV20-1 to TRBJ2-5, with 8 bases matching TRBD2. Trimming at V came to 6 bases and at J to 3 bases, leaving 3 bases not matched to a gene. Germline V lookup: CDR1 DFQATT, CDR2 SNEGSKA (reference sequence). The CDR3 loop spans 12 amino acids. CDR3 DNA sequence: TGCAGTGCCATTAGCGGGGAAGAGACCCAGTACTTC. It encodes CSAISGEETQYF.

In this sample, this clonotype turned up a few times. The chain couples TRBV6-1 to TRBJ1-5; D call uncertain. Germline-derived CDR1 and CDR2 are MNHNS and SASEGT. CDR3 length equals 14 residues. The V end lost 2 bases, the J end lost 4 bases, and 9 bases lay between the germline ends. DNA for the CDR3: TGTGCCAGCAGTGAACGGGTGGGAAATCAGCCCCAGCATTTT. This translates into CASSERVGNQPQHF.

In its sample, this clonotype was seen a few times. The chain uses TRBV3-1 and TRBJ2-1; D is undetermined. The better agreement between TRBJ2-5 and the DNA end casts doubt on the J call. Germline CDR1 reads LGHDT; CDR2 reads YNNKEL (reference sequence). There are 12 residues in the CDR3. Written as DNA, the CDR3 is TGTGCCAGCAGCCAAAATATGGAGACCCAGTACTTC. This encodes CASSQNMETQYF.

There are many counts of this clonotype. The V call is TRBV20-1, the J call TRBJ2-3, with 13 bases matching TRBD2. CDR1 is DFQATT and CDR2 is SNEGSKA in the germline V gene (reference sequence). V lost 6 bases and J lost 0; bases outside the gene matches: 3. The CDR3 extends over 15 amino acids. In DNA, the CDR3 is TGCAGTGCCGGGACTAGCGGGACTAGCACAGATACGCAGTATTTT. Translated: CSAGTSGTSTDTQYF.

V usage is TRBV4-3 and J usage is TRBJ2-3, with D perhaps matching TRBD2 (6 bases). The CDR3 loop spans 16 amino acids. CDR1 is LGHNA, CDR2 YSLEER, per germline. V gave up 2 bases and J gave up 8 bases, with 20 bases separating them. CDR3 sequence (DNA): TGCGCCAGCAGCCAATGGGGTAGCGGTAGTATTGGTACGCAGTATTTT. Amino acids: CASSQWGSGSIGTQYF.

The sample holds a few counts of this clonotype. The V and J genes are TRBV20-1 and TRBJ1-2; D gene uncertain. The CDR3 runs to 13 residues. Trimming removed 2 bases from V and 7 bases from J, with 14 bases in between. CDR1 and CDR2 (germline): DFQATT, SNEGSKA (reference sequence). The CDR3 DNA sequence: TGCAGTGCTAGACTCACGAGTTTCCCTGGCTACACCTTC. Amino acids: CSARLTSFPGYTF.

The J gene is TRBJ2-5, the V gene TRBV5-1; TRBD2 matches 7 bases. The DNA end is more similar to TRBJ2-7, so the J call may be wrong. This CDR3 region has 15 residues. CDR1 SGHRS and CDR2 YFSETQ come from the germline V gene. The CDR3 nucleotides are TGCGCCAGCAGCTTGGTTCCGCGGGAGTTGTACGAGCAGTACTTC. Its translation: CASSLVPRELYEQYF.

This chain connects TRBV6-6 to TRBJ2-5; D might be TRBD1 or TRBD2, each matching 5 bases. The J call may be in error: the DNA end matches TRBJ2-7 better. The CDR3 is 14 amino acids. Germline V lookup: CDR1 MNHNY, CDR2 SVGAGI (reference sequence). The CDR3 loop reads CASSYVQGDSEQYF. CDR3 bases: TGTGCCAGCAGTTACGTGCAGGGAGATTCCGAGCAGTACTTC.

This chain connects TRBV4-3 to TRBJ2-3; 10 bases agree with TRBD2. The CDR3 covers 16 residues. Germline V gene lookup returns CDR1 LGHNA and CDR2 YSLEER. V was pared by 1 base and J by 8 bases, with 9 bases of the junction left unmatched. The CDR3 nucleotides are TGCGCCAGCAGCCAAGTCAGCGGGGGGGCCGGCGGTACGCAGTATTTT. It specifies CASSQVSGGAGGTQYF.

This sequence joins TRBV7-2 and TRBJ1-2; D is possibly TRBD1 (6 bases). The germline V gene encodes CDR1 SGHTA and CDR2 FQGNSA. This CDR3 has 15 amino acids. Trimming removed 4 bases from V and 6 bases from J, with 18 bases in between. CDR3 in DNA: TGTGCCAGCAGCTCGTACAGGGTAGAACTACATGGCTACACCTTC. Encoded protein: CASSSYRVELHGYTF. Looking up the rest from reference TRBV7-2 and TRBJ1-2 gives the full variable domain: GAGVSQSPSNKVTEKGKDVELRCDPISGHTALYWYRQSLGQGLEFLIYFQGNSAPDKSGLPSDRFSAERTGGSVSTLTIQRTQQEDSAVYLCASSSYRVELHGYTFGSGTRLTVV.

The genes are TRBV29-1 and TRBJ2-4; D uncertain. V was trimmed by 5 bases and J by 4 bases, leaving 12 bases between them. The CDR3 consists of 13 residues. Germline V gives CDR1 SQVTM, CDR2 ANQGSEA. CDR3 nucleotide sequence: TGCAGCGTTTCAATTTGGCCAAAAAACATTCAGTACTTC. It encodes CSVSIWPKNIQYF.

This clonotype was counted a few times. V is TRBV29-1 and J is TRBJ2-2; D not certain. There are 13 residues in the CDR3. Deletions cut 7 bases from V and 2 bases from J, with 11 bases between. The V gene's germline CDR1 is SQVTM and CDR2 ANQGSEA. The CDR3 loop is CSGLQSNTGELFF. The CDR3 DNA follows: TGCAGCGGCCTGCAGTCAAACACCGGGGAGCTGTTTTTT.